This entry lists 24 T cell receptor beta chains sequenced from one sample in a study of CDR3 diversity in severe acne. TCRdb passed the PCR reads through MiXCR, listing each CDR3 protein once. The sample has approximately 84,000 distinct CDR3 sequences, roughly 51% seen once. Sample: blood. Receptors were obtained from a male donor in good health, without acne.

J is TRBJ1-1 and V is TRBV7-6; 8 bases are shared with TRBD1. The V and J ends lost 5 bases and 4 bases, in that order; junction bases with no gene match: 9. Germline V gene lookup returns CDR1 SGHVS and CDR2 FNYEAQ. This CDR3 contains 15 residues. In DNA form, the CDR3 reads TGTGCCAGCAGCCCTCAGACAGGGGTTGGCACTGAAGCTTTCTTT. It translates to CASSPQTGVGTEAFF.

This chain connects TRBV7-9 to TRBJ2-7; weak D call: TRBD2 (6 bases). V was clipped by 1 base and J by 6 bases, with 13 bases between them. The CDR3 loop spans 14 amino acids. Looked up from germline, CDR1 is SEHNR and CDR2 is FQNEAQ (reference sequence). CDR3 DNA: TGTGCCAGCAGCTTAGGGTGGGGGGATCGCGAGCAGTACTTC. Translating it yields CASSLGWGDREQYF. Together with reference TRBV7-9 and TRBJ2-7, the CDR3 gives the full variable domain: DTGVSQNPRHKITKRGQNVTFRCDPISEHNRLYWYRQTLGQGPEFLTYFQNEAQLEKSRLLSDRFSAERPKGSFSTLEIQRTEQGDSAMYLCASSLGWGDREQYFGPGTRLTVT.

This clonotype was seen many times. This may come from a read error, since a much larger clone is one base off. The final CDR3 position lacks the conserved phenylalanine or tryptophan, pointing to a likely read error. The J gene is TRBJ2-2, the V gene TRBV24-1; D assignment may be TRBD1 or TRBD2 (5 bases each). From germline, CDR1 is KGHDR and CDR2 SFDVKD. V was clipped by 0 bases and J by 3 bases, with 13 bases between them. This CDR3 comprises 17 residues. The CDR3 sequence is CATSDLQEGIYTGELFI. Here the CDR3 DNA reads TGTGCCACCAGTGATTTGCAAGAGGGGATCTACACCGGGGAGCTGTTTATT.

V and J are TRBV20-1 and TRBJ2-7, with 11 bases aligning to TRBD2. This CDR3 comprises 14 residues. J lost 4 bases, V lost 6 bases, and 8 bases had no gene match. Germline CDR1 is DFQATT and CDR2 is SNEGSKA (reference sequence). This CDR3 reads CSARTSGSWYEQYF. CDR3 DNA sequence: TGCAGTGCCAGAACTAGCGGGAGTTGGTACGAGCAGTACTTC.

This clonotype was seen ten or more times. V and J are TRBV6-6 and TRBJ2-1; TRBD2 might be the D (6 bases). Germline CDR1 and CDR2: MNHNY and SVGAGI (reference sequence). With 8 bases removed from V and 4 bases from J, the gap between germline ends came to 12 bases. CDR3 length: 13 amino acids. CDR3 sequence (DNA): TGTGCCAGCCTGCCGGGACTTTACAATGAGCAGTTCTTC. Translated, it gives CASLPGLYNEQFF.

The J gene is TRBJ1-5, the V gene TRBV19, with 7 bases fitting TRBD1. The germline V gene has CDR1 LNHDA and CDR2 SQIVND (reference sequence). CDR3 length: 14 residues. The V gene end was trimmed by 3 bases and the J gene end by 4 bases; junction bases not matched to a gene: 3. As DNA, the CDR3 is TGTGCCAGTAGTATGAACAGGGGAAATCAGCCCCAGCATTTT. This sequence encodes CASSMNRGNQPQHF.

CDR3 nucleotide sequence: TGCAGTGCTAATGATGGGACTTCACCCCTCCACTTT. Residues: CSANDGTSPLHF. The chain joins TRBV20-1 to TRBJ1-6; D possibly corresponds to TRBD1 (5 bases). The CDR3 contains 12 residues. V was clipped by 4 bases and J by 9 bases, with 10 bases between them. Germline CDR1 is DFQATT and CDR2 is SNEGSKA (reference sequence).

Of note for this clonotype: The conserved closing phenylalanine or tryptophan is absent in this CDR3, likely reflecting a read error. Because the CDR3's place on the DNA is in doubt, the DNA is left out and the CDR3 is given as listed by TCRdb. The V call is TRBV29-1, the J call TRBJ2-7; the D call in the table, TRBD2, was not verified against the DNA. The CDR3 spans 8 residues, counting both ends. Germline V gene lookup returns CDR1 SQVTM and CDR2 ANQGSEA. The CDR3 reads CSVEGLAG.

V and J are TRBV7-9 and TRBJ1-4; D call uncertain. The CDR3 length is 14 residues. In germline, CDR1 is SEHNR, CDR2 FQNEAQ (reference sequence). V was cut by 4 bases and J by 6 bases, with 12 bases left in between. The CDR3 protein is CASSSTRVDEKLFF. CDR3 coding DNA: TGTGCCAGCAGCTCCACAAGGGTCGATGAAAAACTGTTTTTT. Using reference TRBV7-9 and TRBJ1-4 for the parts outside the CDR3, the full variable domain is DTGVSQNPRHKITKRGQNVTFRCDPISEHNRLYWYRQTLGQGPEFLTYFQNEAQLEKSRLLSDRFSAERPKGSFSTLEIQRTEQGDSAMYLCASSSTRVDEKLFFGSGTQLSVL.

This clonotype was counted at least ten times. J is TRBJ1-6 and V is TRBV6-5; 8 nucleotides line up with TRBD1. The germline CDR1 and CDR2 sequences are MNHEY and SVGAGI. With V trimmed by 6 bases and J by 7 bases, 5 bases remained unmatched. The CDR3 runs to 14 residues. In DNA, the CDR3 is TGTGCCAGCAGCCAGGACAGGGTGAATTCACCCCTCCACTTT. It yields the protein CASSQDRVNSPLHF.

This clonotype was picked up many times. V gene TRBV6-1 combines with J gene TRBJ1-1; D gene unclear. The V gene's germline CDR1 is MNHNS and CDR2 SASEGT. The CDR3 is 11 amino acids. Trimming left V 2 bases short and J 11 bases short, with 9 bases between. CDR3 amino acids: CASSELTDAFF. CDR3 DNA: TGTGCCAGCAGTGAATTAACAGATGCTTTCTTT.

This clonotype was recorded at least ten times. The chain links TRBV5-4 to TRBJ2-2; 7 positions agree with TRBD1. Germline CDR1 and CDR2: SGHNT and YYREEE (reference sequence). The CDR3 is 17 residues long. V was clipped by 4 bases and J by 0 bases; unmatched bases: 9. DNA of the CDR3: TGTGCCAGCAGCCAAAGCCAGGGGGTTGCGAACACCGGGGAGCTGTTTTTT. Protein product: CASSQSQGVANTGELFF.

CDR3 nucleotide sequence: TGTGCCAGCAGCGTAGGTGGCAGCTCTGGAAACACCATATATTTT. Its protein product is CASSVGGSSGNTIYF. The rearrangement uses TRBV9 and TRBJ1-3; no firm D call. The V end was cut by 0 bases, the J end by 0 bases, with 7 bases between. The germline V gene encodes CDR1 SGDLS and CDR2 YYNGEE. This CDR3 is 15 amino acids long.

In its sample, this clonotype was seen many times. The V and J genes are TRBV2 and TRBJ1-2; unclear D gene. This CDR3 spans 14 amino acids. Germline loops: CDR1 SNHLY, CDR2 FYNNEI. The V end lost 2 bases, the J end lost 2 bases, and 9 bases lay between the germline ends. CDR3 residues: CASSESGPNYGYTF. The CDR3 DNA reads TGTGCCAGCAGTGAATCCGGACCGAACTATGGCTACACCTTC.

Of note for this clonotype: A much larger clone sits a single nucleotide away, making a read error possible. V gene TRBV25-1 combines with J gene TRBJ2-2, with D perhaps matching TRBD1 (6 bases). This CDR3 region has 14 residues. Germline lookup yields CDR1 MGHDK and CDR2 SYGVNS. This CDR3 is CAGSAPTGTGELFF. The CDR3 DNA reads TGTGCCGGCAGTGCACCGACAGGCACCGGGGAGCTGTTTTTT.

Comments on this clonotype: An end of the junction differs from the germline gene, which may be a read error. The V call is TRBV20-1, the J call TRBJ2-6; D gene unclear. Per the germline V gene, CDR1 is DFQATT and CDR2 is SNEGSKA (reference sequence). This CDR3 comprises 15 residues. The CDR3 coding sequence is TGCAGTGCTAGAGATGAGACTTCTGGGACCAACGTCCTGACTTTC. Translating gives CSARDETSGTNVLTF.

V gene TRBV5-1 combines with J gene TRBJ1-5; 8 nucleotides match TRBD1. The junction had 10 bases not matched to a gene; V was cut back by 4 bases and J by 7 bases. The CDR3 length is 15 residues. Germline V gene data show CDR1 as SGHRS and CDR2 as YFSETQ. Here the CDR3 reads CASSPRTGFRQPQHF. CDR3 DNA: TGCGCCAGCAGCCCGAGGACAGGGTTCAGGCAGCCCCAGCATTTT.

Ten or more counts support this clonotype. The genes are TRBV7-9 and TRBJ2-5; D not certain. V shed 1 base and J shed 0 bases, with 9 bases lying between them. The CDR3 runs 15 residues. Germline V CDR1 and CDR2: SEHNR, FQNEAQ (reference sequence). This CDR3 reads CASSLGSLHQETQYF. CDR3 DNA sequence: TGTGCCAGCAGCTTAGGGTCTTTACACCAAGAGACCCAGTACTTC.

This chain connects TRBV7-9 to TRBJ1-2; D remains ambiguous. The V gene lost 5 bases and the J gene lost 0 bases, with 7 bases spanning the gap. The CDR3 is made up of 13 amino acids. Germline CDR1 is SEHNR and CDR2 is FQNEAQ (reference sequence). CDR3 nucleotides: TGTGCCAGCAGCCGGATGACTAACTATGGCTACACCTTC. Translating it yields CASSRMTNYGYTF.

The V call is TRBV5-6, the J call TRBJ1-5; D unresolved. CDR1 is SGHDT, CDR2 YYEEEE, per germline. Trimming pared 6 bases from V and 7 bases from J, leaving 8 bases between. CDR3 size: 11 residues. This CDR3 is CASTKGQPQHF. The DNA of the CDR3 is TGTGCCAGCACCAAGGGACAGCCCCAGCATTTT.

The genes are TRBV6-5 and TRBJ2-5; possibly TRBD1 for D (6 bases). From germline, CDR1 is MNHEY and CDR2 SVGAGI. The CDR3 contains 15 residues. V was clipped by 2 bases and J by 3 bases, with 13 bases between them. In DNA, the CDR3 is TGTGCCAGCAGTTACCCCGGGCAGGGGAAAGAGACCCAGTACTTC. This codes for CASSYPGQGKETQYF.

The V gene is TRBV4-2, the J gene TRBJ2-2, with 11 bases matching TRBD2. The CDR3 has 17 residues. Germline-derived CDR1 and CDR2 are LGHNA and YNFKEQ. V trimming: 4 bases; J trimming: 0 bases; junction bases outside the gene matches: 4. The CDR3 DNA reads as TGTGCCAGCAGCCTAGCGGGAGGGTTGGCGAACACCGGGGAGCTGTTTTTT. Amino acid sequence: CASSLAGGLANTGELFF.

This clonotype was seen a few times. The V call is TRBV7-8, the J call TRBJ1-6, with 9 bases that match TRBD1. CDR1 SGHVS and CDR2 FQNEAQ come from the germline V gene. V shed 1 base and J 9 bases; nucleotides not matched to a gene: 4. The CDR3 totals 15 residues. CDR3 sequence: CASSLGDREASPLHF. CDR3 coding DNA: TGTGCCAGCAGCTTAGGGGACAGGGAGGCTTCACCCCTCCACTTT.

In this sample, this clonotype turned up a few times. Written as DNA, the CDR3 is TGTGCCAGCACACCTTCGGGACAGGGCTACGAGCAGTACTTC. As protein: CASTPSGQGYEQYF. The V gene is TRBV9, the J gene TRBJ2-7; 9 positions match TRBD1. V shed 6 bases, J shed 3 bases, and the junction held 7 bases outside the gene matches. Germline lookup yields CDR1 SGDLS and CDR2 YYNGEE. This CDR3 spans 14 amino acids. The whole variable domain, remainder taken from reference TRBV9 and TRBJ2-7, is DSGVTQTPKHLITATGQRVTLRCSPRSGDLSVYWYQQSLDQGLQFLIQYYNGEERAKGNILERFSAQQFPDLHSELNLSSLELGDSALYFCASTPSGQGYEQYFGPGTRLTVT.